This TCR beta chain was recovered during a study of cytomegalovirus exposure and HLA in healthy donors. Study at large: Roughly 85 million unique TCRs from HLA-typed donors were held in an early release of data.

Nominally healthy donors provided the samples, though records likely missed some immune exposures. Deletions cut 0 bases from V and 2 bases from J, with 8 bases between. The CDR3 has 14 amino acids. The V gene's germline CDR1 is SGHVS and CDR2 FQNEAQ. 60 Vbeta and 13 Jbeta primers were used in PCR. The repertoire was sequenced with immunoSEQ multiplex PCR; TCRdb's copy has only in-frame clones and lacks some. The sample data list about 200,000 clones. The clonotype originates from a boy aged 10-17 years in good health and CMV-seronegative. The rearrangement links TRBV7-8 to TRBJ2-7; D possibly corresponds to TRBD2 (7 bases). Sequenced sample: PBMCs. In nucleotides, the CDR3 is TGTGCCAGCAGCTTAGCGGGGGGGCCCTACGAGCAGTACTTC. Protein product: CASSLAGGPYEQYF.